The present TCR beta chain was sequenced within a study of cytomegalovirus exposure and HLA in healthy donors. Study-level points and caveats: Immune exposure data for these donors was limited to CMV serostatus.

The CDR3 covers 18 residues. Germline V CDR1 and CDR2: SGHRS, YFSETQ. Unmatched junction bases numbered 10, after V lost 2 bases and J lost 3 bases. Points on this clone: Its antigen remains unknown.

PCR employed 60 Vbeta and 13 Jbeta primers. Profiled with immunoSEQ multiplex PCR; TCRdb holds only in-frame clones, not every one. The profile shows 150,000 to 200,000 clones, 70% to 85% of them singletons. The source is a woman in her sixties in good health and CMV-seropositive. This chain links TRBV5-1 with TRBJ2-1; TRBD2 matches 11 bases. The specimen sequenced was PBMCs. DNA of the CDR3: TGCGCCAGCAGCTTTAAATCCACTAGCGGGGGTGTCTACAATGAGCAGTTCTTC. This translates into CASSFKSTSGGVYNEQFF.